These T cell receptor beta chains were read from a single sample in a study of Ad26.COV2.S vaccination and SARS-CoV-2 variants. Produced via immunoSEQ multiplex PCR; TCRdb's table is partial and in-frame only. The sample includes approximately 240,000 clones, more than 75% of them seen just once. Sequenced here: peripheral blood, sampled in a trial of Ad26.COV2.S vaccine versus placebo. The receptors stem from a person between 18 and 59 years old who received the Ad26.COV2.S COVID-19 vaccine or a placebo. Each CDR3 is given without its conserved first and last residue. Fields, in order: V gene, J gene, CDR3 protein.

TRBV4-3	TRBJ1-5	ASSQGESQPQH
TRBV18	TRBJ1-5	ASSRSNQPQH
TRBV10-2	TRBJ2-7	ASSINHGEQY
TRBV24-1	TRBJ1-2	ATSDLDFYGYT
TRBV7-9	TRBJ2-5	ASRRSASQETQY
TRBV30	TRBJ2-1	AWISSGAKGEQF
TRBV15	TRBJ2-5	ATSRALDGTGGIKTQY
TRBV25-1	TRBJ1-2	ASSEFRGNYGYT
TRBV24-1	TRBJ1-2	ATSDVGRWSGYT
TRBV30	TRBJ2-7	ALDRGYEQY
TRBV30	TRBJ2-7	AWGSSYEQY
TRBV28	TRBJ2-7	ASSLRSLGEQY
TRBV12-3/TRBV12-4	TRBJ2-7	ASSRAGAYEQY
TRBV10-1	TRBJ2-3	ASSESNRGTDTQY
TRBV30	TRBJ2-2	AVHRGPTGELF
TRBV28	TRBJ1-4	ASSYPGGQVKEKLF
TRBV30	TRBJ1-2	AWKISSGTNYGYT
TRBV24-1	TRBJ1-2	ATSDLQIRSAYMDGYT
TRBV5-4	TRBJ2-3	ASSLTSGSTDTQY
TRBV6-2/TRBV6-3	TRBJ2-7	ASSVGTYEQY